This T cell receptor beta chain appears in the sequencing data of a study of response to subunit inactivated influenza vaccine. Germline assignment: CDR1 MNHNY and CDR2 SVGAGI (reference sequence). The length of the CDR3 is 11 residues. The V gene lost 0 bases and the J gene lost 8 bases, with 4 bases spanning the gap. TCRdb ran MiXCR on the RT-PCR reads and lists one entry per CDR3 protein. The data show more than 450,000 distinct CDR3 sequences, over 9% seen once. These data were also reused for a study on T cells expressing NK-cell markers. That source adds: Beta-chain TCR cDNA was generated via 5'RACE template switching with UMIs. From sorted CD3+CD56+NKG2C+, CD3+CD56+NKG2C- and CD3+CD56-NKG2C+ T cells came the TCR beta repertoires. Within the sequenced cohort of eight donors, seven exhibited HCMV seropositivity and one was seronegative.

This TCR was recovered from a man aged 45-65 years who received an inactivated influenza vaccine. The chain couples TRBV6-6 to TRBJ1-1; D not certain. This specimen was PBMCs from blood, taken on the day of vaccination. The CDR3 loop is CASSYSDEAFF. The CDR3, as DNA: TGTGCCAGCAGTTACTCTGACGAAGCTTTCTTT.